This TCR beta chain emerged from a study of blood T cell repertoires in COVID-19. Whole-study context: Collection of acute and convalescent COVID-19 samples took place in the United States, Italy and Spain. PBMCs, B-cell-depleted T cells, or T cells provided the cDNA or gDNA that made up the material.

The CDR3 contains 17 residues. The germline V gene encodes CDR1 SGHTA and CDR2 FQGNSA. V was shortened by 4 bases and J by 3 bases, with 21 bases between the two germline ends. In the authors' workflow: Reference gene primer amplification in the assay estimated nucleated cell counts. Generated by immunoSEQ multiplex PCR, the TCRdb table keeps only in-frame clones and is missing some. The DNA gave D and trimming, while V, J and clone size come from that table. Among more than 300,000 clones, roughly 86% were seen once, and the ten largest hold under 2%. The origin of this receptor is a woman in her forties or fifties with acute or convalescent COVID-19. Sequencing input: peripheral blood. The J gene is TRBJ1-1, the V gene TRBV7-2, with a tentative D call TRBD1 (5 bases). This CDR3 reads CASSSRIKLLGHTEAFF. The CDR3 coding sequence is TGTGCCAGCAGCTCGAGGATAAAACTCCTGGGGCACACTGAAGCTTTCTTT.